This T cell receptor (beta chain) stems from a study of blood T cell repertoires in COVID-19 (dated by TCRdb to the early 2020s). Broadly, across the study: The collaborator samples originated in the United States, Italy and Spain and spanned the acute and convalescent phases of COVID-19. The prospective study material was composed of cDNA or gDNA derived from T cells, B-cell-depleted T cells, or PBMCs. Deeply sampled blood TCRbeta repertoires from subjects exposed to, actively infected with, or recovered from COVID-19 were included in the dataset. A freely available public database, intended as a resource for researchers studying the immune response to SARS-CoV-2, is where the repertoires were released. Samples were obtained from the ongoing ImmuneRACE study (first 160 participants) and from over 1,000 subjects provided by 6 global collaborators. Sample metadata almost always included a de-identified subject ID, COVID-19 status, age in years and sex. Where available, HLA class I and class II types were taken from metadata supplied by the sample provider and were not determined by assay-based typing. Broad study findings and their caveats: Clinical and demographic metadata were provided uncurated, with the amount varying by source and participant.

With regard to this clone: No antigen is known for it. No quality values exist for individual bases; no much larger clone is one base distant.

The immunoSEQ Assay, a bias-controlled multiplex PCR, was used to amplify TCRbeta CDR3 regions from genomic DNA. As for the authors' bioinformatics: The number of nucleated cells in each sample was estimated from the amplification of reference gene primers within the assay. Sequence reads were collapsed and filtered to measure the absolute abundance of every unique TCRbeta CDR3 rearrangement. Productive Simpson clonality was computed per sample as the square root of Simpson's diversity index over productive rearrangements. Imported from immuneACCESS, the table was reduced by TCRdb to in-frame sequences with V and J called. These copies leave out some clones; in studies compared against another copy, an unresolved V gene accounts for under half, and the cause of the remainder is not known. The V and J calls and clone size were taken over from that table, and D and trimming were inferred from the DNA. This sample has about 480,000 clones in its table, and roughly 87% of those were observed once. Together, the top ten hold roughly 0.9% of the sample.

In Seattle, one collaborating source enrolled patients while the infection was active and tracked those patients longitudinally over the course of disease. Collaborating institutions collected whole blood in K2EDTA tubes following their own protocols. For TCRbeta analysis, collaborators shipped samples in one of three forms: frozen whole blood, isolated PBMCs, or DNA extracted from either of those sample types. This clonotype originated in a man younger than 35 with COVID-19, enrolled during active disease. Sequencing input: peripheral blood.

The bases are TGTGCCAGCTCCTCCGGGACAGGGGATTGGACCGAGCAGTACTTC. This gives the protein CASSSGTGDWTEQYF. The rearranged chain carries TRBV18 and TRBJ2-7; the central 10 bases match TRBD1. V ends up 6 bases short and J 6 bases short, with an unmatched junction base count of 11. The CDR1 and CDR2 encoded by the germline V gene are KGHSH and LQKENI. The CDR3 spans 15 residues, from the cysteine through the phenylalanine. Only the CDR3 DNA is retained, 45 bases long and in frame from the first base.